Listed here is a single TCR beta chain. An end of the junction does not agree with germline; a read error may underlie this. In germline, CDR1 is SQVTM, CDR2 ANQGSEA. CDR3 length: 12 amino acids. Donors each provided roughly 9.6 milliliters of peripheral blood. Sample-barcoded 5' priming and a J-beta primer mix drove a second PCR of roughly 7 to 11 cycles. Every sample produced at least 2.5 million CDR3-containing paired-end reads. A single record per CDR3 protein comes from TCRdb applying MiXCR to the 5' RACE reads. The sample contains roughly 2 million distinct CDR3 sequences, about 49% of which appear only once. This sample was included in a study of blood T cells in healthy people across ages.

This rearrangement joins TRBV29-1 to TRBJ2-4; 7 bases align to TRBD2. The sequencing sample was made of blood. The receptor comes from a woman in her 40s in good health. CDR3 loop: CSVGGREKIQYF. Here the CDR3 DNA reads TGCAGCGTTGGGGGGAGGGAAAAAATTCAGTACTTC. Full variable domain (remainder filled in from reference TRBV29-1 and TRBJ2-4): SAVISQKPSRDICQRGTSLTIQCQVDSQVTMMFWYRQQPGQSLTLIATANQGSEATYESGFVIDKFPISRPNLTFSTLTVSNMSPEDSSIYLCSVGGREKIQYFGAGTRLSVL.